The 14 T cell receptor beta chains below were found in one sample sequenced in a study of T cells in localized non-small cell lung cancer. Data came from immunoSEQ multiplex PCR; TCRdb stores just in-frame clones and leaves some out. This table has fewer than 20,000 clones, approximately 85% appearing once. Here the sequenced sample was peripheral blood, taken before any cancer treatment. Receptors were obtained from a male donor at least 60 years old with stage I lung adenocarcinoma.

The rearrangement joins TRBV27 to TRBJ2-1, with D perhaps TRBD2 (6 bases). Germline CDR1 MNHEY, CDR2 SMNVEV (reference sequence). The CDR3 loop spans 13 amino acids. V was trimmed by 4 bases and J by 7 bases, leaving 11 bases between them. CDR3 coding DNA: TGTGCCAGCAGTTGGGGTGGGGGGAATGAGCAGTTCTTC. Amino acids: CASSWGGGNEQFF.

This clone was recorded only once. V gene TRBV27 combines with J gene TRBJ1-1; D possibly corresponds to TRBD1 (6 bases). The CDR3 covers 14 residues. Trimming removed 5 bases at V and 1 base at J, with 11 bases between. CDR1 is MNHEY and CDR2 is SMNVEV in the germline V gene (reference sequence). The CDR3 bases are TGTGCCAGCAGTCCCGGGGGGCAGAACACTGAAGCTTTCTTT. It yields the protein CASSPGGQNTEAFF.

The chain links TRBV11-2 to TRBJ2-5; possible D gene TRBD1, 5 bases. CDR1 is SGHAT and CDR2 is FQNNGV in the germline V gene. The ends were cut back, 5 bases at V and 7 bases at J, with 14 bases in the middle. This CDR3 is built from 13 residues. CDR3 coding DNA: TGTGCCAGCAGCCTGGACATCTGGGGGACCCAGTACTTC. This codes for CASSLDIWGTQYF.

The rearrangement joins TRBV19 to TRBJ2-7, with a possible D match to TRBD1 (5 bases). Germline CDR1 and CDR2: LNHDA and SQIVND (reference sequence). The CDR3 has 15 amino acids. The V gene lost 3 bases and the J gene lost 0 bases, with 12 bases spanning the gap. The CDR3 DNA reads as TGTGCCAGTAGTATGAAGGGTGACAGCTCCTACGAGCAGTACTTC. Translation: CASSMKGDSSYEQYF.

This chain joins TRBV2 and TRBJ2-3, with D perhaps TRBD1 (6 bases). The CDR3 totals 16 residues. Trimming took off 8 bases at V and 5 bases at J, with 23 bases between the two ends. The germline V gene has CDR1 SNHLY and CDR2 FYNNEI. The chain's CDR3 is CASHQARGRGEDTQYF. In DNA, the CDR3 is TGTGCCAGCCACCAAGCCAGGGGCCGAGGGGAAGATACGCAGTATTTT.

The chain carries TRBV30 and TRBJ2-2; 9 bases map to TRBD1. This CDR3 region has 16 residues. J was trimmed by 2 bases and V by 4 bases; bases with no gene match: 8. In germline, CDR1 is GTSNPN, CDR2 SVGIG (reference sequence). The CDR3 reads CAWKAKGQGNTGELFF. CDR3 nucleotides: TGTGCCTGGAAAGCCAAGGGACAGGGTAACACCGGGGAGCTGTTTTTT.

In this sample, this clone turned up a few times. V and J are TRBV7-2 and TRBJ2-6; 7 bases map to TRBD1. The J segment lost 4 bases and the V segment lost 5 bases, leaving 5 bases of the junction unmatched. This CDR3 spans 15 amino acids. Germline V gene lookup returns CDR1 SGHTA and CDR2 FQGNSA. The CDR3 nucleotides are TGTGCCAGCAGCCCACAGGGGTTAGGGGCCAACGTCCTGACTTTC. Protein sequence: CASSPQGLGANVLTF.

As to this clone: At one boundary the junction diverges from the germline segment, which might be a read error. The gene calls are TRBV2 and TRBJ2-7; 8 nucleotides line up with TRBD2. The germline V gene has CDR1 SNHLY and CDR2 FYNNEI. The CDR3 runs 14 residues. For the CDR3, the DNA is TGTGCCAGCAGAGAAGCCGGGACTAGTCACGAGCAGTACTTC. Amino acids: CASREAGTSHEQYF.

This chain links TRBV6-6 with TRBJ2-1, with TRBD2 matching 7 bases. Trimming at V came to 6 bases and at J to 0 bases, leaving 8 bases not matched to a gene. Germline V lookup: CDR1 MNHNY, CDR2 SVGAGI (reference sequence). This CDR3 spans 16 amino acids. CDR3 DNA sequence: TGTGCCAGCAGCTCCGACCAGCGGGGCTCCTACAATGAGCAGTTCTTC. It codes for CASSSDQRGSYNEQFF.

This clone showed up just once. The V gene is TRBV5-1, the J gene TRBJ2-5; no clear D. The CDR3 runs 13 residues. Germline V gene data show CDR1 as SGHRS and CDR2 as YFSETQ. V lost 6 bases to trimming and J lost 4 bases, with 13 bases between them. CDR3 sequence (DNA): TGCGCCAGCACAAGAGAGACTTCAGAGACCCAGTACTTC. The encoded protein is CASTRETSETQYF.

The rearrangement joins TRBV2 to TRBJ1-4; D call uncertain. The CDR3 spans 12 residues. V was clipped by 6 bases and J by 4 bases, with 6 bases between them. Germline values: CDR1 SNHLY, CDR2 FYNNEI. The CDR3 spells CASRVDNEKLFF. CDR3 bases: TGTGCCAGCAGGGTCGATAATGAAAAACTGTTTTTT.

CDR3 nucleotide sequence: TGTGCCAGCTCACCCGCCTCCACCCAGAACACTGAAGCTTTCTTT. It translates to CASSPASTQNTEAFF. The chain has TRBV18 and TRBJ1-1; D remains ambiguous. The CDR3 runs 15 residues. Germline assignment: CDR1 KGHSH and CDR2 LQKENI. Trimming left V 3 bases short and J 1 base short, with 12 bases between.

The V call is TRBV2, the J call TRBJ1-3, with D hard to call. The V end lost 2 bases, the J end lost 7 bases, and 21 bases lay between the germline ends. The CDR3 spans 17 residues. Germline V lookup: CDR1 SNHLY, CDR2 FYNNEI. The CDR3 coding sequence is TGTGCCAGCAGTGAAATTGTGAGGACCCTCCGCGGGAACACCATATATTTT. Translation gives CASSEIVRTLRGNTIYF.

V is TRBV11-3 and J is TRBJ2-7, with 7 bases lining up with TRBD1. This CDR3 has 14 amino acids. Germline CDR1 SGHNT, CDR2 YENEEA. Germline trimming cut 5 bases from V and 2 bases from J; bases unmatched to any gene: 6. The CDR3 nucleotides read TGTGCCAGCAGCCCTCACAGGGGTACCTACGAGCAGTACTTC. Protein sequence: CASSPHRGTYEQYF.